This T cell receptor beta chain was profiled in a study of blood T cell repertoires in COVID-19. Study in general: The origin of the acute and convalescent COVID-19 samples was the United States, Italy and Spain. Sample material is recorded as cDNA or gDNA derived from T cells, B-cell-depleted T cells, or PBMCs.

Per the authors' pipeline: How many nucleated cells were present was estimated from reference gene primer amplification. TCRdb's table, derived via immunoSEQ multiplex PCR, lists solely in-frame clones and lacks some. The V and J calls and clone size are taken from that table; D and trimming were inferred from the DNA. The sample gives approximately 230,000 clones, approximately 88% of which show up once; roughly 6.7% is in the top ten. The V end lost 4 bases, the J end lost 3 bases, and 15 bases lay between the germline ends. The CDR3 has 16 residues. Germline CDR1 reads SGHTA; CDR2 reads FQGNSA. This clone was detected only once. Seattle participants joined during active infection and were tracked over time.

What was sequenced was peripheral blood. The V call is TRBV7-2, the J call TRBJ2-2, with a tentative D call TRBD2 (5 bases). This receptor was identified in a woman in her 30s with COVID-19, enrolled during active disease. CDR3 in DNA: TGTGCCAGCAGCTGGGGTGAGAGCGGAGACACCGGGGAGCTGTTTTTT. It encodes CASSWGESGDTGELFF.